This TCR beta chain was sequenced in a study of OX40 agonist ivuxolimab in advanced cancers. Whole-study context: Patients enrolled in dose escalation were diagnosed with hepatocellular carcinoma, melanoma, renal cell or head and neck cancer. Therapy given before enrollment (anti-PD-1, anti-PD-L1 or anti-CTLA-4) was allowed, and roughly 42% had some. From roughly 20 to 79 years was the age range, with a mean of approximately 63 years, and about 78% were male.

Turning to this clone: Its cognate antigen is unknown.

CDR3 length: 14 amino acids. V gave up 0 bases and J gave up 6 bases; unmatched junction bases: 4. Germline CDR1 reads MNHEY; CDR2 reads SVGAGI. TCRdb's table, derived via immunoSEQ multiplex PCR, lists solely in-frame clones and lacks some. The sample holds about 90,000 clones, approximately 88% seen once. Overall study results and limits: Partial responders dosed at 0.1-3.0 mg/kg displayed clonal expansion ranking among the lowest.

This sequence joins TRBV6-5 and TRBJ1-1, with 7 nucleotides matching TRBD1. The TCR originated in an adult with an advanced solid tumor such as melanoma, head and neck, liver or kidney cancer. The input for sequencing was CD4+ or CD8+ T cells sorted from blood, taken in a trial of the OX40 agonist ivuxolimab. The CDR3 nucleotides read TGTGCCAGCAGTTACTCCGGCGGACAGGCTGAAGCTTTCTTT. It yields the protein CASSYSGGQAEAFF.